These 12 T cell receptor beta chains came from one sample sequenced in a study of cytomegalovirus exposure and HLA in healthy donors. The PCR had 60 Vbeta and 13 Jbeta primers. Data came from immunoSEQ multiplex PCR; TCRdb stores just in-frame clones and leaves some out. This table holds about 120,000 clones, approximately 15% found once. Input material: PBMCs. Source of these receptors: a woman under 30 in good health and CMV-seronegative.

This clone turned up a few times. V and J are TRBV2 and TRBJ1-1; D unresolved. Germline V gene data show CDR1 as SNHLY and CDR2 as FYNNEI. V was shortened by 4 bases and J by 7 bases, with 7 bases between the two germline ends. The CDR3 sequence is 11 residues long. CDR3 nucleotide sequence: TGTGCCAGCAGTGGAGTAGATGAAGCTTTCTTT. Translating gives CASSGVDEAFF.

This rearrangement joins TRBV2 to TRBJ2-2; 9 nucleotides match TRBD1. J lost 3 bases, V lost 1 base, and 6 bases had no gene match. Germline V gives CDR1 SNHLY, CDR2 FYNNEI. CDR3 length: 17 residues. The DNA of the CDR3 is TGTGCCAGCAGTGAAGTTACAGGGGGCCCTCACACCGGGGAGCTGTTTTTT. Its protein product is CASSEVTGGPHTGELFF.

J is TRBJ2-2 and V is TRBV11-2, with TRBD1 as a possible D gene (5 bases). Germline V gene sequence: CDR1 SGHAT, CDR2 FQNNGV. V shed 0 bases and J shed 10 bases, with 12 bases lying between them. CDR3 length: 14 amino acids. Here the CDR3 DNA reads TGTGCCAGCAGCTTAGATGGGGCAGGGAAGGAGCTGTTTTTT. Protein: CASSLDGAGKELFF.

This CDR3 reads CATSSAGVAGNTIYF. The CDR3 DNA follows: TGTGCCACCAGCAGTGCAGGGGTGGCTGGAAACACCATATATTTT. The chain links TRBV15 to TRBJ1-3, with a possible D match to TRBD1 (6 bases). Trimming took 3 bases from V and 2 from J, leaving 11 bases between them. Germline V lookup: CDR1 LNHNV, CDR2 YYDKDF (reference sequence). The CDR3 totals 15 residues.

The CDR3 protein is CASSLLDSFQPQHF. The DNA for the CDR3 is TGTGCCAGCAGCTTACTTGACAGCTTCCAGCCCCAGCATTTT. This chain links TRBV7-2 with TRBJ1-5; D perhaps matches TRBD1 (5 bases). Germline assignment: CDR1 SGHTA and CDR2 FQGNSA. The CDR3 length is 14 residues. The V end lost 2 bases, the J end lost 7 bases, and 12 bases lay between the germline ends.

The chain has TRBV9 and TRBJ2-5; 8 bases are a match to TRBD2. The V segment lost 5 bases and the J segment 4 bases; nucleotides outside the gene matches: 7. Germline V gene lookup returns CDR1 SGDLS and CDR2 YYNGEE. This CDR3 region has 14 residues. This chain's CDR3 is CASSESGSRETQYF. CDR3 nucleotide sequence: TGTGCCAGCAGTGAAAGCGGGAGTAGAGAGACCCAGTACTTC.

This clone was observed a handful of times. The CDR3 region has the DNA TGTGCCACAGCGCTCCCTTTCGGACAGGGGGGTGGCTACACCTTC. Translation: CATALPFGQGGGYTF. The chain links TRBV28 to TRBJ1-2; 10 bases are shared with TRBD1. This CDR3 has 15 amino acids. The V gene end was trimmed by 10 bases and the J gene end by 7 bases; junction bases not matched to a gene: 15. The V gene's germline CDR1 is MDHEN and CDR2 SYDVKM.

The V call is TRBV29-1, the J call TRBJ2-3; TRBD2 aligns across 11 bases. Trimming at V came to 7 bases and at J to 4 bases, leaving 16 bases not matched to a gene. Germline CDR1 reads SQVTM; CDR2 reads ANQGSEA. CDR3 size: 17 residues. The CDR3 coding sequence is TGCAGCGCTGCTAATACATCAGTAGCGGGAGGGCCAGATACGCAGTATTTT. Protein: CSAANTSVAGGPDTQYF.

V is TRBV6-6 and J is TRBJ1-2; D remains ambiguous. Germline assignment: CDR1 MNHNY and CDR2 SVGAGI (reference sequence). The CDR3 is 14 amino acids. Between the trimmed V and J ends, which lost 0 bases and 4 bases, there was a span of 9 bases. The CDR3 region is CASSYSGSSYGYTF. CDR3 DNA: TGTGCCAGCAGTTACTCCGGGTCCTCCTATGGCTACACCTTC.

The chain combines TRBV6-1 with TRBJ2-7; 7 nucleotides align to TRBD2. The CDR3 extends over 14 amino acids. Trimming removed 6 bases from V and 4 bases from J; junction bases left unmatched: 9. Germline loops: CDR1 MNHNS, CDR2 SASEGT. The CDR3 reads CASSRSGITYEQYF. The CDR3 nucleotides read TGTGCCAGCAGCCGCAGCGGGATAACTTACGAGCAGTACTTC.

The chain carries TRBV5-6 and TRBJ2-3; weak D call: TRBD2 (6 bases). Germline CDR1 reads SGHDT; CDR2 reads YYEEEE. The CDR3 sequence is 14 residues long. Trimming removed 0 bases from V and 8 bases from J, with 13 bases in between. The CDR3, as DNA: TGTGCCAGCAGCTTGGAGGGAGGCCTCGGTACGCAGTATTTT. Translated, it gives CASSLEGGLGTQYF.

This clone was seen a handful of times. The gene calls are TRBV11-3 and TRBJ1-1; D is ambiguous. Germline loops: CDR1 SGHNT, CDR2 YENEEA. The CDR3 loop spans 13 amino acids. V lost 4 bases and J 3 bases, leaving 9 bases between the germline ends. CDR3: CASSSGRDTEAFF. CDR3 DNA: TGTGCCAGCAGCTCCGGCCGGGACACTGAAGCTTTCTTT.